This T cell receptor (beta chain) came from a study of CD8 T cells in Susac syndrome. From germline, CDR1 is MNHEY and CDR2 SVGAGI. Trimming stripped 9 bases from V and 5 bases from J, with 19 bases between. The CDR3 runs to 14 residues. Random hexamers were used to reverse transcribe an amount of roughly 0.45 to 1 ug RNA. The CDR3 of TCR beta was amplified by immunoSEQ multiplex PCR across 54 Vbeta and 13 Jbeta. MiXCR, applied by TCRdb to the immunoSEQ multiplex PCR reads, yields one record per CDR3 protein. The table lists some 100,000 distinct CDR3 sequences, around 94% of them singletons, with 0.093% in the top ten.

The V gene is TRBV6-5, the J gene TRBJ2-5; perhaps TRBD1 as D (6 bases). This receptor was identified in a human donor with multiple sclerosis. Specimen: CD4+ T cells from PBMCs. CDR3 nucleotide sequence: TGTGCCAGTTTACCCCAGGGGATCGGGGAGACCCAGTACTTC. It codes for CASLPQGIGETQYF.